The clone carrying this TCR beta chain was counted between two and nine times. The antigen is undetermined. The data are from a study of post-analysis software for immune sequencing data. The wider study: Recorded subtypes: relapsing-remitting, secondary progressive, progressive-relapsing; some patients unannotated.

Germline trimming cut 3 bases from V and 3 bases from J; bases unmatched to any gene: 4. Germline loops: CDR1 KGHSH, CDR2 LQKENI. This CDR3 has 16 residues. TCR beta libraries were prepared from cDNA with unique molecular identifiers. TCRdb itself ran the PCR reads through MiXCR, one entry per CDR3 protein. The table includes approximately 150,000 distinct CDR3 sequences, roughly 31% detected once. Overall study findings and caveats: By F measure, strong co-clustering occurred among samples prepared in the same batch. The study found TRBV5-6, TRBV5-1 and TRBV20-1 among a few TRBV segments more frequent in patients than controls. When compared against controls, multiple sclerosis patients showed significantly lower normalized Chao1 diversity.

The TCR originated in a girl between 10 and 17 years old with multiple sclerosis. The chain has TRBV18 and TRBJ2-5, with TRBD2 matching 13 bases. Material: blood. DNA of the CDR3: TGTGCCAGCTCACCGGTCGGACTAGCGGGGGAAGAGACCCAGTACTTC. Encoded protein: CASSPVGLAGEETQYF. Full variable domain (missing parts from reference TRBV18 and TRBJ2-5): NAGVMQNPRHLVRRRGQEARLRCSPMKGHSHVYWYRQLPEEGLKFMVYLQKENIIDESGMPKERFSAEFPKEGPSILRIQQVVRGDSAAYFCASSPVGLAGEETQYFGPGTRLLVL.